A single sample gave rise to the 32 T cell receptor beta chains below, sequenced in a study of cytomegalovirus exposure and HLA in healthy donors. TCRdb's copy holds only in-frame clones and misses some; the assay was immunoSEQ multiplex PCR. This table has some 130,000 clones, 88% appearing once. The sequencing sample was made of PBMCs. The receptors here all came from a man aged 25 to 45 in good health and CMV-seronegative.

V and J are TRBV9 and TRBJ2-5, with 10 nucleotides matching TRBD2. From germline, CDR1 is SGDLS and CDR2 YYNGEE. This CDR3 contains 16 residues. V lost 4 bases to trimming and J lost 5 bases; unmatched junction nucleotides: 11. DNA of the CDR3: TGTGCCAGCAGCCCAGGGGCTAGCGGGAGTAGGGAGACCCAGTACTTC. This gives the protein CASSPGASGSRETQYF.

This clone appeared a single time. V usage is TRBV5-1 and J usage is TRBJ2-5, with D possibly matching TRBD1 (5 bases). Germline CDR1 reads SGHRS; CDR2 reads YFSETQ. This CDR3 is 12 amino acids long. V lost 3 bases, J lost 4 bases, and 7 bases lay in between. DNA for the CDR3: TGCGCCAGCAGCTGGGGCGGAGAGACCCAGTACTTC. The encoded protein is CASSWGGETQYF.

This clone was recorded only once. The chain combines TRBV27 with TRBJ2-1; TRBD1 is a possible D gene (6 bases). Germline V gives CDR1 MNHEY, CDR2 SMNVEV (reference sequence). The CDR3 has 14 residues. V gave up 7 bases and J gave up 7 bases, with 17 bases separating them. DNA of the CDR3: TGTGCCAGCACTCCCCCAACCGGGACAAATGAGCAGTTCTTC. It specifies CASTPPTGTNEQFF.

The chain recombines TRBV11-2 with TRBJ2-1; 10 bases agree with TRBD2. J gave up 1 base and V 5 bases, and 8 bases lay outside the gene matches. Germline V gives CDR1 SGHAT, CDR2 FQNNGV. CDR3 length: 17 amino acids. The CDR3 reads CASSARLAGGSYNEQFF. The CDR3, as DNA: TGTGCCAGCAGCGCCAGATTAGCGGGAGGTTCCTACAATGAGCAGTTCTTC.

The chain is built from TRBV14 and TRBJ2-7, with 7 bases that match TRBD2. Germline CDR1 SGHDN, CDR2 FVKESK. The CDR3 is 15 residues long. V lost 3 bases to trimming and J lost 5 bases; unmatched junction nucleotides: 10. Here the CDR3 DNA reads TGTGCCAGCAGCCATAGGAAGCGGGACCTCCACGAGCAGTACTTC. It encodes CASSHRKRDLHEQYF.

CDR3 nucleotide sequence: TGCGCCAGCAGCTTTGACAGTTACACCGGGGAGCTGTTTTTT. Translation gives CASSFDSYTGELFF. The chain links TRBV5-1 to TRBJ2-2, with D possibly TRBD1 on 5 matching bases. CDR3 size: 14 residues. The germline V gene has CDR1 SGHRS and CDR2 YFSETQ. V was cut by 2 bases and J by 3 bases, with 8 bases left in between.

This chain joins TRBV14 and TRBJ2-1, with D tentatively TRBD2 (5 bases). Trimming pared 2 bases from V and 7 bases from J, leaving 18 bases between. Germline V gene lookup returns CDR1 SGHDN and CDR2 FVKESK. The CDR3 length is 16 residues. DNA for the CDR3: TGTGCCAGCAGCCAATCGTTCACCTCCACTAGGAATGAGCAGTTCTTC. Translating it yields CASSQSFTSTRNEQFF.

The rearrangement links TRBV6-4 to TRBJ2-1, with TRBD2 matching over 9 bases. Unmatched junction bases numbered 7, after V lost 3 bases and J lost 1 base. The CDR3 runs to 17 residues. Germline CDR1 and CDR2: MRHNA and SNTAGT. DNA for the CDR3: TGTGCCAGCAGTGATCGACTAGCGGCCTATTCCTACAATGAGCAGTTCTTC. Translation gives CASSDRLAAYSYNEQFF.

The chain carries TRBV29-1 and TRBJ2-2; D is perhaps TRBD2 (6 bases). Germline V lookup: CDR1 SQVTM, CDR2 ANQGSEA. V was cut by 7 bases and J by 4 bases, with 16 bases left in between. The CDR3 extends over 14 amino acids. The CDR3 DNA follows: TGCAGCGCGGACTTCGGGCGGGGCACCGGGGAGCTGTTTTTT. Its translation is CSADFGRGTGELFF.

This clone was seen once. The V and J genes are TRBV4-3 and TRBJ2-2, with 7 bases that match TRBD1. Germline values: CDR1 LGHNA, CDR2 YSLEER. The CDR3 contains 15 residues. Trimming removed 2 bases from V and 2 bases from J; junction bases left unmatched: 2. The CDR3 loop reads CASSQRQGNTGELFF. DNA for the CDR3: TGCGCCAGCAGCCAAAGACAGGGAAACACCGGGGAGCTGTTTTTT.

This chain uses TRBV5-4 with TRBJ2-3; TRBD2 matches 8 bases. CDR1 is SGHNT and CDR2 is YYREEE in the germline V gene (reference sequence). Trimming at V came to 5 bases and at J to 4 bases, leaving 12 bases not matched to a gene. This CDR3 has 16 residues. Here the CDR3 reads CASRATSGANADTQYF. The CDR3 region has the DNA TGTGCCAGCAGGGCAACTAGCGGCGCAAACGCAGATACGCAGTATTTT.

J is TRBJ2-7 and V is TRBV18, with TRBD2 matching over 7 bases. With V trimmed by 8 bases and J by 4 bases, 14 bases remained unmatched. The CDR3 is made up of 15 amino acids. Germline CDR1 reads KGHSH; CDR2 reads LQKENI. CDR3 DNA sequence: TGTGCCAGCCAAACCTCTACGGGGGGAACTTACGAGCAGTACTTC. Protein: CASQTSTGGTYEQYF.

This clone occurred once. This rearrangement joins TRBV7-3 to TRBJ2-7; 15 nucleotides line up with TRBD2. The CDR3 extends over 14 amino acids. CDR1 is SGHTA, CDR2 FQGTGA, per germline. V shed 4 bases and J 6 bases; nucleotides not matched to a gene: 1. This CDR3 is CASSWGLAGGEQYF. DNA of the CDR3: TGTGCCAGCAGCTGGGGACTAGCGGGAGGCGAGCAGTACTTC.

V gene TRBV2 combines with J gene TRBJ2-7, with 7 bases aligning to TRBD2. Germline loops: CDR1 SNHLY, CDR2 FYNNEI. This CDR3 region has 13 residues. The V and J ends lost 5 bases and 3 bases, in that order; junction bases with no gene match: 4. The CDR3 spells CASSSTSSYEQYF. In nucleotides, the CDR3 is TGTGCCAGCAGTTCGACTAGCAGCTACGAGCAGTACTTC.

The V and J genes are TRBV14 and TRBJ1-3, with D maybe TRBD1 (6 bases). Trimming stripped 3 bases from V and 2 bases from J, with 11 bases between. The CDR3 runs to 15 residues. The V gene's germline CDR1 is SGHDN and CDR2 FVKESK. The CDR3 protein is CASSHVQGTGNTIYF. CDR3 in DNA: TGTGCCAGCAGCCATGTACAGGGAACTGGAAACACCATATATTTT.

The chain has TRBV7-2 and TRBJ2-2, with D hard to call. CDR3 size: 15 residues. V lost 5 bases to trimming and J lost 0 bases, with 10 bases between them. The germline V gene encodes CDR1 SGHTA and CDR2 FQGNSA. CDR3 bases: TGTGCCAGCAGCCGCCGAGCCGCGAACACCGGGGAGCTGTTTTTT. This encodes CASSRRAANTGELFF.

This clone was found a few times. Additional DNA sequences in this sample encode the identical CDR3. The gene calls are TRBV4-1 and TRBJ1-1; perhaps TRBD1 as D (5 bases). The CDR3 extends over 14 amino acids. Trimming cost V 3 bases and J 1 base, with 9 bases left between them. CDR1 is MGHRA and CDR2 is YSYEKL in the germline V gene. CDR3 residues: CASSQGQGNTEAFF. The CDR3 nucleotides are TGCGCCAGCAGCCAGGGGCAGGGGAACACTGAAGCTTTCTTT.

The J gene is TRBJ1-5, the V gene TRBV25-1; D might be TRBD1 (6 bases). The ends were cut back, 3 bases at V and 9 bases at J, with 15 bases in the middle. The V gene's germline CDR1 is MGHDK and CDR2 SYGVNS. CDR3 size: 14 residues. The CDR3 loop is CASSESGGDRPQHF. CDR3 coding DNA: TGTGCCAGCAGTGAGTCGGGGGGCGATCGGCCCCAGCATTTT. Full variable domain (missing parts from reference TRBV25-1 and TRBJ1-5): EADIYQTPRYLVIGTGKKITLECSQTMGHDKMYWYQQDPGMELHLIHYSYGVNSTEKGDLSSESTVSRIRTEHFPLTLESARPSHTSQYLCASSESGGDRPQHFGDGTRLSIL.

V and J are TRBV4-3 and TRBJ2-7; tentatively, D is TRBD2 (6 bases). The CDR3 contains 15 residues. Germline V lookup: CDR1 LGHNA, CDR2 YSLEER. V lost 0 bases and J lost 4, with 13 bases in between. CDR3 nucleotide sequence: TGCGCCAGCAGCCAAGATCGGGGGTCCCCTTACGAGCAGTACTTC. Protein sequence: CASSQDRGSPYEQYF.

This clone showed up just once. The chain carries TRBV5-1 and TRBJ1-1; TRBD1 aligns across 7 bases. Trimming cost V 7 bases and J 4 bases; bases outside gene matches: 7. Per the germline V gene, CDR1 is SGHRS and CDR2 is YFSETQ. This CDR3 region has 13 residues. The CDR3 DNA reads TGCGCCAGCGAACTATCAGGGGGCACTGAAGCTTTCTTT. Its protein product is CASELSGGTEAFF.

This clone was seen only once. CDR3 in amino acids: CASGPDRPNYGYTF. The CDR3 bases are TGTGCCAGCGGACCGGACAGGCCTAACTATGGCTACACCTTC. This chain connects TRBV7-6 to TRBJ1-2; 7 bases map to TRBD1. This CDR3 has 14 residues. Per the germline V gene, CDR1 is SGHVS and CDR2 is FNYEAQ. The V gene end was trimmed by 8 bases and the J gene end by 0 bases; junction bases not matched to a gene: 6.

This sequence joins TRBV2 and TRBJ1-1; the match to TRBD1 covers 9 bases. In germline, CDR1 is SNHLY, CDR2 FYNNEI. The trim removed 4 bases at V and 6 bases at J, leaving 9 bases unmatched. The CDR3 loop spans 15 amino acids. The CDR3 DNA sequence: TGTGCCAGCAGTGTTGGACAGGGGAGGGTCGCTGAAGCTTTCTTT. It is translated as CASSVGQGRVAEAFF.

This sequence joins TRBV10-3 and TRBJ2-7; possibly TRBD1 for D (6 bases). Looked up from germline, CDR1 is ENHRY and CDR2 is SYGVKD. The CDR3 loop spans 13 amino acids. The V end lost 4 bases, the J end lost 3 bases, and 10 bases lay between the germline ends. The CDR3 DNA is TGTGCCATCAGTGCGGACAGAAGCTACGAGCAGTACTTC. It translates to CAISADRSYEQYF.

The chain has TRBV27 and TRBJ2-1; 11 nucleotides agree with TRBD2. Germline V CDR1 and CDR2: MNHEY, SMNVEV (reference sequence). The CDR3 is 14 amino acids. After removal of 5 bases from V and 9 bases from J, the junction contained 6 bases not matched to a gene. The DNA for the CDR3 is TGTGCCAGCAGTACCAGACTAGCGGGACCTGAGCAGTTCTTC. Its protein is CASSTRLAGPEQFF.

This chain uses TRBV4-3 with TRBJ2-7; 7 bases fit TRBD2. Unmatched junction bases numbered 11, after V lost 1 base and J lost 2 bases. This CDR3 has 17 residues. The V gene's germline CDR1 is LGHNA and CDR2 YSLEER. CDR3 bases: TGCGCCAGCAGCCAAGCCGGTCGGGGGGAGGTTGCCTACGAGCAGTACTTC. Protein: CASSQAGRGEVAYEQYF.

A remark on this clone: Sequence at one end of the junction differs from germline and may be a read error. The genes are TRBV27 and TRBJ2-7; 8 bases fit TRBD2. Germline values: CDR1 MNHEY, CDR2 SMNVEV (reference sequence). This CDR3 comprises 13 residues. The CDR3 spells CATSSGNAYEQYF. In DNA, the CDR3 is TGTGCCACCAGTAGCGGGAACGCCTACGAGCAGTACTTC.

This clone has only a few counts. The V and J genes are TRBV29-1 and TRBJ2-7, with 9 bases fitting TRBD1. The CDR3 sequence is 14 residues long. CDR1 SQVTM and CDR2 ANQGSEA come from the germline V gene. V lost 4 bases to trimming and J lost 6 bases; unmatched junction nucleotides: 10. CDR3 sequence reads: CSVARTGVEIEQYF. In DNA, the CDR3 is TGCAGCGTTGCCCGGACAGGGGTGGAAATCGAGCAGTACTTC.

The gene calls are TRBV5-6 and TRBJ2-3; D is perhaps TRBD2 (5 bases). The CDR3 extends over 13 amino acids. Per the germline V gene, CDR1 is SGHDT and CDR2 is YYEEEE. V gave up 7 bases and J gave up 9 bases, with 18 bases separating them. In nucleotides, the CDR3 is TGTGCCAGCGTAAGCGGAGCCCTCGAGACGCAGTATTTT. It specifies CASVSGALETQYF.

This clone was counted a few times. V gene TRBV5-1 combines with J gene TRBJ2-3; TRBD1 matches at 8 bases. CDR1 is SGHRS, CDR2 YFSETQ, per germline. Losses at the gene ends were 4 bases for V and 2 bases for J; bases not matched to a gene: 6. The CDR3 is made up of 15 amino acids. The CDR3 region is CASSGMTGATDTQYF. DNA of the CDR3: TGCGCCAGCAGCGGAATGACAGGGGCCACAGATACGCAGTATTTT. The whole variable domain, remainder taken from reference TRBV5-1 and TRBJ2-3, is KAGVTQTPRYLIKTRGQQVTLSCSPISGHRSVSWYQQTPGQGLQFLFEYFSETQRNKGNFPGRFSGRQFSNSRSEMNVSTLELGDSALYLCASSGMTGATDTQYFGPGTRLTVL.

This clone was seen once. V usage is TRBV6-6 and J usage is TRBJ2-7, with 7 bases lining up with TRBD1. Germline trimming cut 8 bases from V and 3 bases from J; bases unmatched to any gene: 7. Germline V CDR1 and CDR2: MNHNY, SVGAGI (reference sequence). The CDR3 contains 13 residues. CDR3 loop: CASDPGQNYEQYF. The CDR3 bases are TGTGCCAGCGACCCGGGACAGAACTACGAGCAGTACTTC.

This clone came up once. The CDR3 coding sequence is TGCGCCAGCAGCTGGGGGACAGGGTCGAATTCACCCCTCCACTTT. It codes for CASSWGTGSNSPLHF. The V and J genes are TRBV5-1 and TRBJ1-6; 9 bases align to TRBD1. Germline loops: CDR1 SGHRS, CDR2 YFSETQ. With 3 bases clipped from V and 7 bases from J, the junction kept 5 bases outside the gene matches. The CDR3 totals 15 residues.

This sequence joins TRBV5-6 and TRBJ2-7; 10 positions agree with TRBD2. Germline assignment: CDR1 SGHDT and CDR2 YYEEEE. The CDR3 runs to 16 residues. Trimming at V came to 4 bases and at J to 3 bases, leaving 10 bases not matched to a gene. DNA for the CDR3: TGTGCCAGCAGCCCAGATCCAGCGGGAGGGATCTACGAGCAGTACTTC. It specifies CASSPDPAGGIYEQYF.